This T cell receptor (beta chain) comes out of a study of blood T cell repertoires in COVID-19. Study-level information: From the United States, Italy and Spain came samples of acute and convalescent COVID-19. The analysed material was cDNA or gDNA that came from T cells, B-cell-depleted T cells, or PBMCs.

Original methodology: For nucleated cells, counts were estimated from reference gene primer amplification. Produced via immunoSEQ multiplex PCR; TCRdb's table is partial and in-frame only. The DNA gave D and trimming, while V, J and clone size come from that table. The sample lists about 130,000 clones, under 85% occurring once. CDR1 is MNHNS, CDR2 SASEGT, per germline. The germline V and J ends were trimmed by 3 bases and 7 bases, with 9 bases remaining between them. The CDR3 is 12 residues long. The sequence derives from a middle-aged man with active or convalescent COVID-19. Sequences were obtained from peripheral blood. This chain connects TRBV6-1 to TRBJ1-2; D is unclear. As DNA, the CDR3 is TGTGCCAGCAGTGAGAGGTCGACTGGCTACACCTTC. Protein: CASSERSTGYTF.